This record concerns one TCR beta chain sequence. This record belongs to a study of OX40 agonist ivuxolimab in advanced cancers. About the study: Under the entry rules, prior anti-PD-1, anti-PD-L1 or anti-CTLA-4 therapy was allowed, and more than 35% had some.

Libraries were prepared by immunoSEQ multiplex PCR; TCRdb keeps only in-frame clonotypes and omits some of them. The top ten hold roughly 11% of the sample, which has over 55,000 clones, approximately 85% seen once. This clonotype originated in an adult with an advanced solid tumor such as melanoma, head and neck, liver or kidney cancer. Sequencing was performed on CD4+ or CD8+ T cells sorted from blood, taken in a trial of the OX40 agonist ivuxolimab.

The DNA of the CDR3 is TGCAGCGGGGTGACCGAGGAGGGCTACACCTTC. The encoded protein is CSGVTEEGYTF. The genes are TRBV29-1 and TRBJ1-2; no reliable D call. CDR1 is SQVTM, CDR2 ANQGSEA, per germline. The CDR3 runs to 11 residues. The V and J ends lost 7 bases and 8 bases respectively, with 14 bases between them.